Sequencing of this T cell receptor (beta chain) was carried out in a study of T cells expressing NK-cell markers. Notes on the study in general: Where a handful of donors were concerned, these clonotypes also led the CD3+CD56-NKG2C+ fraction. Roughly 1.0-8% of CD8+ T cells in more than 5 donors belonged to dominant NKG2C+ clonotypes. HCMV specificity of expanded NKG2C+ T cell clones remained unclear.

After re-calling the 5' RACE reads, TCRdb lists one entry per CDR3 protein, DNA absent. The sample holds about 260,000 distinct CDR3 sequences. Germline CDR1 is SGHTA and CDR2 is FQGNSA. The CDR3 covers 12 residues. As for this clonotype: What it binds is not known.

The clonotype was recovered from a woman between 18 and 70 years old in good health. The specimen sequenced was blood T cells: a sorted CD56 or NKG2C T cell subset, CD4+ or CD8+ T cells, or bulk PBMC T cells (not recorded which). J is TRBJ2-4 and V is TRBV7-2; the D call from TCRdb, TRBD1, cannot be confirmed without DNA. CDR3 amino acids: CASSLGPGPTIF.